The 19 T cell receptor beta chains below all came from one sample that was sequenced in a study of breast tumors, draining lymph nodes, adjacent tissues. Each CDR3 protein is one row after TCRdb ran MiXCR on the multiplex PCR reads. The sample lists 150,000 to 200,000 distinct CDR3 sequences; 30% to 35% were seen once. The lymph nodes were axillary draining lymph nodes from breast cancer patients. Input material: axillary lymph node tissue. These receptors were taken from a female donor with breast cancer. Some clones in this sample may be carry-over from other donors' samples.

On this clonotype itself: In this CDR3 the conserved last residue, phenylalanine or tryptophan, is missing, so a read error is likely. Because the CDR3's place on the DNA is in doubt, the DNA is left out and the CDR3 is given as listed by TCRdb. The rearrangement joins TRBV7-6 to TRBJ2-5. CDR1 and CDR2 from the germline V gene are SGHVS and FNYEAQ. A total of 9 residues make up the CDR3, ends included. The CDR3: CASSLTQLS.

This clonotype was observed at least ten times. This chain uses TRBV20-1 with TRBJ2-1; D remains unclear. The CDR3 is 14 residues long. Germline V CDR1 and CDR2: DFQATT, SNEGSKA (reference sequence). Trimming took off 1 base at V and 3 bases at J, with 10 bases between the two ends. CDR3 region: CSARVAVSYNEQFF. The CDR3, as DNA: TGCAGTGCTAGAGTGGCGGTAAGCTACAATGAGCAGTTCTTC.

The sample holds many counts of this clonotype. The rearrangement links TRBV12-3 or TRBV12-4 to TRBJ2-7; D is perhaps TRBD1 (6 bases). The V end lost 0 bases, the J end lost 3 bases, and 12 bases lay between the germline ends. CDR3 length: 15 amino acids. In nucleotides, the CDR3 is TGTGCCAGCAGTTTAGCGATCCCGGACAGCTACGAGCAGTACTTC. Protein: CASSLAIPDSYEQYF.

This clonotype appeared many times. This chain connects TRBV2 to TRBJ2-7, with D uncertain. Per the germline V gene, CDR1 is SNHLY and CDR2 is FYNNEI. This CDR3 is 12 amino acids long. Trimming stripped 7 bases from V and 3 bases from J, with 10 bases between. In DNA form, the CDR3 reads TGTGCCAGCAAGGAGACGGGCTACGAGCAGTACTTC. Translation gives CASKETGYEQYF.

This clonotype has just a few counts. A much larger clonotype is one base distant, so this may be a read error. This chain joins TRBV7-3 and TRBJ2-7, with D perhaps TRBD1 (5 bases). The germline V gene has CDR1 SGHTA and CDR2 FQGTGA. V lost 1 base, J lost 2 bases, and 24 bases lay in between. The CDR3 extends over 19 amino acids. The DNA of the CDR3 is TGTGCCAGCAGCTTAAGTGGAAGTCGGACGGGCAGGGCCCCCTACGAGCAGTACTTC. As protein: CASSLSGSRTGRAPYEQYF. Full variable domain (remainder filled in from reference TRBV7-3 and TRBJ2-7): GAGVSQTPSNKVTEKGKYVELRCDPISGHTALYWYRQSLGQGPEFLIYFQGTGAADDSGLPNDRFFAVRPEGSVSTLKIQRTERGDSAVYLCASSLSGSRTGRAPYEQYFGPGTRLTVT.

This clonotype was picked up one time. The chain carries TRBV11-2 and TRBJ2-5; TRBD1 matches 8 bases. This CDR3 spans 14 amino acids. Germline V gene data show CDR1 as SGHAT and CDR2 as FQNNGV. After removal of 4 bases from V and 9 bases from J, the junction contained 10 bases not matched to a gene. CDR3 DNA sequence: TGTGCCAGCAGCTCGACAGGGGCCACCAAGGCCCAGTACTTC. Translation gives CASSSTGATKAQYF.

This clonotype was seen ten or more times. A clone one base away is much larger, so this may be a read error. The rearrangement joins TRBV7-8 to TRBJ1-2, with D perhaps TRBD1 (6 bases). CDR3 length equals 15 residues. In germline, CDR1 is SGHVS, CDR2 FQNEAQ. In DNA form, the CDR3 reads TGTGCCAGCAGCCATATCCAGGGGCAGATCGCTGGCTACCCCTTC. This translates into CASSHIQGQIAGYPF.

The chain links TRBV4-2 to TRBJ1-1; 7 nucleotides agree with TRBD1. In germline, CDR1 is LGHNA, CDR2 YNFKEQ. V lost 0 bases and J lost 10; bases outside the gene matches: 8. The CDR3 extends over 14 amino acids. As DNA, the CDR3 is TGTGCCAGCAGCCAAGATCAGGGGGTTCGTTCAGCTTTCTTT. Translation: CASSQDQGVRSAFF.

V and J are TRBV27 and TRBJ2-1; either TRBD1 or TRBD2 may supply D (5 bases each). This CDR3 is built from 17 residues. Trimming shortened V by 2 bases and J by 0 bases, and 14 bases separated the two germline ends. Looked up from germline, CDR1 is MNHEY and CDR2 is SMNVEV (reference sequence). CDR3 residues: CASSLIGTLSSYNEQFF. DNA of the CDR3: TGTGCCAGCAGTTTAATCGGGACCCTAAGCTCCTACAATGAGCAGTTCTTC.

Ten or more counts support this clonotype. The chain joins TRBV7-9 to TRBJ2-3; TRBD2 matches 7 bases. Germline values: CDR1 SEHNR, CDR2 FQNEAQ (reference sequence). CDR3 length: 13 amino acids. With 5 bases clipped from V and 6 bases from J, the junction kept 5 bases outside the gene matches. The chain's CDR3 is CASSPQAGDTQYF. For the CDR3, the DNA is TGTGCCAGCAGCCCCCAAGCGGGGGATACGCAGTATTTT.

The V call is TRBV6-2 or TRBV6-3, the J call TRBJ1-2; D is undetermined. V lost 2 bases and J lost 5, with 15 bases in between. There are 15 residues in the CDR3. Germline CDR1 MNHEY, CDR2 SVGEGT. The CDR3 loop reads CASSYPQEDIYGYTF. CDR3 DNA sequence: TGTGCCAGCAGTTACCCCCAGGAAGACATTTATGGCTACACCTTC.

This clonotype occurred many times. This sequence joins TRBV2 and TRBJ2-2; 11 bases align to TRBD1. The CDR3 consists of 14 residues. Germline lookup yields CDR1 SNHLY and CDR2 FYNNEI. J lost 6 bases, V lost 8 bases, and 5 bases had no gene match. The CDR3: CASRGQGDAGELFF. The CDR3 coding sequence is TGTGCCAGCCGGGGACAGGGGGACGCCGGGGAGCTGTTTTTT.

The rearrangement links TRBV14 to TRBJ2-6, with unresolved D. Germline V gene data show CDR1 as SGHDN and CDR2 as FVKESK. V was cut by 3 bases and J by 11 bases, with 2 bases left in between. The CDR3 is 10 residues long. The CDR3 loop reads CASSQDVLTF. The CDR3, as DNA: TGTGCCAGCAGCCAGGACGTCCTGACTTTC.

This chain links TRBV2 with TRBJ1-4; D gene ambiguous. The CDR3 totals 15 residues. Germline assignment: CDR1 SNHLY and CDR2 FYNNEI. V was cut by 6 bases and J by 8 bases, with 19 bases left in between. CDR3 loop: CASSLTIEGSEKLFF. In DNA form, the CDR3 reads TGTGCCAGCAGCTTAACGATAGAAGGCAGCGAAAAACTGTTTTTT.

There are many counts of this clonotype. The rearrangement joins TRBV5-1 to TRBJ1-2; 10 bases agree with TRBD1. The CDR3 covers 15 residues. From germline, CDR1 is SGHRS and CDR2 YFSETQ. Trimming removed 4 bases from V and 8 bases from J; junction bases left unmatched: 11. The CDR3 DNA reads as TGCGCCAGCAGCGAGCCGGGACAGGGGTTAGAAGGCTACACCTTC. This codes for CASSEPGQGLEGYTF.

The rearrangement joins TRBV6-1 to TRBJ1-1, with TRBD1 as a possible D gene (6 bases). V was trimmed by 10 bases and J by 3 bases, leaving 12 bases between them. The germline V gene has CDR1 MNHNS and CDR2 SASEGT. CDR3 size: 12 residues. The CDR3 sequence is CATEDSYTEAFF. The CDR3 DNA reads TGTGCCACCGAGGACAGTTACACTGAAGCTTTCTTT.

V gene TRBV6-4 combines with J gene TRBJ1-1; tentative D call: TRBD1 (6 bases). There are 16 residues in the CDR3. CDR1 MRHNA and CDR2 SNTAGT come from the germline V gene. Trimming pared 4 bases from V and 3 bases from J, leaving 18 bases between. CDR3 region: CASSAQFRGGYTEAFF. In DNA, the CDR3 is TGTGCCAGCAGTGCCCAGTTTAGGGGGGGATACACTGAAGCTTTCTTT.

The V and J genes are TRBV25-1 and TRBJ2-3; the D call may be TRBD1 or TRBD2 (5 bases each). Germline CDR1 MGHDK, CDR2 SYGVNS. The CDR3 runs to 15 residues. V gave up 6 bases and J gave up 11 bases, with 24 bases separating them. CDR3 sequence (DNA): TGTGCCAGCAGGACCGGGACGGCCTCCTACAATGAGCAGTATTTT. Residues: CASRTGTASYNEQYF.

There are many counts of this clonotype. The V gene is TRBV11-3, the J gene TRBJ2-5; no definite D call. CDR1 SGHNT and CDR2 YENEEA come from the germline V gene. The CDR3 runs to 15 residues. The V and J ends lost 5 bases and 4 bases respectively, with 17 bases between them. DNA of the CDR3: TGTGCCAGCAGCGCGTCCGGGCCAACCCCAGAGACCCAGTACTTC. The encoded protein is CASSASGPTPETQYF. The variable domain in full, completed from reference TRBV11-3 and TRBJ2-5, reads EAGVVQSPRYKIIEKKQPVAFWCNPISGHNTLYWYLQNLGQGPELLIRYENEEAVDDSQLPKDRFSAERLKGVDSTLKIQPAELGDSAVYLCASSASGPTPETQYFGPGTRLLVL.